One and the same sample provided the 14 T cell receptor beta chains below, sequenced in a study of T cells in localized non-small cell lung cancer. The method was immunoSEQ multiplex PCR; TCRdb's version includes in-frame clones alone and lacks a portion of them. The sample gives roughly 35,000 clones, roughly 90% of which show up once; roughly 4% is in the top ten. Sequences were derived from peripheral blood, sampled before any cancer treatment. The receptors come from a woman aged 40-75 years with stage I lung adenocarcinoma.

This chain links TRBV6-1 with TRBJ2-2, with 9 bases identical to TRBD1. The CDR3 is 15 amino acids. Germline V gene lookup returns CDR1 MNHNS and CDR2 SASEGT. After removal of 8 bases from V and 5 bases from J, the junction contained 9 bases not matched to a gene. This chain's CDR3 is CASSRTGAGTGELFF. The CDR3 bases are TGTGCCAGCTCGAGGACAGGGGCGGGAACCGGGGAGCTGTTTTTT.

The chain employs TRBV27 and TRBJ1-5; D is undetermined. Trimming pared 0 bases from V and 0 bases from J, leaving 6 bases between. Germline loops: CDR1 MNHEY, CDR2 SMNVEV (reference sequence). The CDR3 is 15 residues long. The CDR3 region is CASSLSGSSNQPQHF. CDR3 bases: TGTGCCAGCAGTTTATCCGGCAGTAGCAATCAGCCCCAGCATTTT.

V usage is TRBV5-1 and J usage is TRBJ2-3, with TRBD2 as a possible D gene (7 bases). CDR1 is SGHRS, CDR2 YFSETQ, per germline. Trimming pared 3 bases from V and 3 bases from J, leaving 20 bases between. The CDR3 has 17 residues. The CDR3 protein is CASSSNPGGGLTDTQYF. The CDR3 DNA sequence: TGCGCCAGCAGCTCTAATCCGGGGGGCGGACTAACAGATACGCAGTATTTT. Together with reference TRBV5-1 and TRBJ2-3, the CDR3 gives the full variable domain: KAGVTQTPRYLIKTRGQQVTLSCSPISGHRSVSWYQQTPGQGLQFLFEYFSETQRNKGNFPGRFSGRQFSNSRSEMNVSTLELGDSALYLCASSSNPGGGLTDTQYFGPGTRLTVL.

This rearrangement joins TRBV11-2 to TRBJ1-3; the match to TRBD1 covers 9 bases. Germline CDR1 reads SGHAT; CDR2 reads FQNNGV. The CDR3 covers 16 residues. V lost 5 bases and J lost 1; bases outside the gene matches: 6. The CDR3 sequence: CASSPGGQGSGNTIYF. CDR3 bases: TGTGCCAGCAGCCCGGGGGGACAGGGTTCTGGAAACACCATATATTTT.

The chain carries TRBV18 and TRBJ2-5; D is uncertain. V gave up 4 bases and J gave up 3 bases, with 12 bases separating them. The CDR3 length is 14 residues. Germline V CDR1 and CDR2: KGHSH, LQKENI. CDR3 nucleotide sequence: TGTGCCAGCTCACTCGATCGGAACAAAGAGACCCAGTACTTC. Translation: CASSLDRNKETQYF.

The chain employs TRBV15 and TRBJ1-2, with D possibly TRBD1 on 5 matching bases. The V end lost 0 bases, the J end lost 4 bases, and 9 bases lay between the germline ends. The germline V gene has CDR1 LNHNV and CDR2 YYDKDF (reference sequence). CDR3 length: 14 amino acids. The CDR3 coding sequence is TGTGCCACCAGCAGAGAAAGGGGTGGCTATGGCTACACCTTC. It is translated as CATSRERGGYGYTF.

This chain uses TRBV10-3 with TRBJ1-2; no clear D gene. Germline V lookup: CDR1 ENHRY, CDR2 SYGVKD. The CDR3 extends over 13 amino acids. The V end was cut by 4 bases, the J end by 2 bases, with 8 bases between. The DNA for the CDR3 is TGTGCCATCAGTGGTGTGGCCAACTATGGCTACACCTTC. It specifies CAISGVANYGYTF.

This sequence joins TRBV16 and TRBJ1-1, with D hard to call. V was clipped by 6 bases and J by 1 base, with 3 bases between them. CDR1 is KGHSY and CDR2 is FQNENV in the germline V gene. The CDR3 totals 11 residues. The CDR3 here is CASSRNTEAFF. CDR3 nucleotides: TGTGCCAGCAGTCGGAACACTGAAGCTTTCTTT.

As for this clone: This same CDR3 is encoded by further DNA sequences in the sample. The rearrangement joins TRBV19 to TRBJ1-2, with D hard to call. CDR1 and CDR2 (germline): LNHDA, SQIVND (reference sequence). This CDR3 contains 14 residues. V was trimmed by 3 bases and J by 0 bases, leaving 8 bases between them. The CDR3 loop reads CASSMYGPNYGYTF. The CDR3 coding sequence is TGTGCCAGTAGTATGTATGGACCTAACTATGGCTACACCTTC.

V usage is TRBV29-1 and J usage is TRBJ2-7; D possibly corresponds to TRBD1 (7 bases). V was clipped by 6 bases and J by 0 bases, with 18 bases between them. Germline CDR1 and CDR2: SQVTM and ANQGSEA. This CDR3 region has 15 residues. The CDR3 nucleotides read TGCAGCGTGAAGGGCGGGACAGAAAACTCCTACGAGCAGTACTTC. Translation: CSVKGGTENSYEQYF.

This clone came up once. The chain combines TRBV12-5 with TRBJ2-2; D remains unclear. V lost 7 bases, J lost 4 bases, and 19 bases lay in between. In germline, CDR1 is LGHNT, CDR2 FRNRAP. This CDR3 has 16 amino acids. The CDR3, as DNA: TGTGCTAGTGCCAACTTCGGCAGGCTAGGCACCGGGGAGCTGTTTTTT. The encoded protein is CASANFGRLGTGELFF. Variable domain in full (rest from reference TRBV12-5 and TRBJ2-2): DARVTQTPRHKVTEMGQEVTMRCQPILGHNTVFWYRQTMMQGLELLAYFRNRAPLDDSGMPKDRFSAEMPDATLATLKIQPSEPRDSAVYFCASANFGRLGTGELFFGEGSRLTVL.

The gene calls are TRBV5-4 and TRBJ2-3, with 10 bases fitting TRBD1. Unmatched junction bases numbered 7, after V lost 4 bases and J lost 2 bases. The V gene's germline CDR1 is SGHNT and CDR2 YYREEE (reference sequence). The CDR3 covers 16 residues. The CDR3, as DNA: TGTGCCAGCAGCCCGGGACAGGGGTCCTCCACAGATACGCAGTATTTT. Protein sequence: CASSPGQGSSTDTQYF.

The chain links TRBV4-3 to TRBJ1-4; tentative D call: TRBD1 (6 bases). This CDR3 spans 15 amino acids. The germline gives CDR1 LGHNA, CDR2 YSLEER. Between the trimmed V and J ends, which lost 3 bases and 5 bases, there was a span of 13 bases. DNA for the CDR3: TGCGCCAGCAGCCAGACAGGACGGATAAATGAAAAACTGTTTTTT. Translation: CASSQTGRINEKLFF.

This chain uses TRBV1 with TRBJ2-5; the table's D call TRBD2 went unverified against the DNA. TRBV1 is marked as a pseudogene. The CDR3 is made up of 15 amino acids. For the CDR3, the DNA is TGCACCAGCAGCCGGGGTAGCGGGGATGGGGAGACCCAGTACTTC. It yields the protein CTSSRGSGDGETQYF.